Sequencing of this T cell receptor (beta chain) was carried out in a study of blood T cell repertoires in COVID-19. The wider study: The origin of the acute and convalescent COVID-19 samples was the United States, Italy and Spain. The analysed material was cDNA or gDNA that came from T cells, B-cell-depleted T cells, or PBMCs.

Data came from immunoSEQ multiplex PCR; TCRdb stores just in-frame clones and leaves some out. Altogether 200,000 to 300,000 clones are present, approximately 92% being singletons, with the ten largest covering around 2.6%. CDR3 length: 15 residues. Germline V CDR1 and CDR2: SGHNT, YYREEE (reference sequence). V lost 0 bases and J lost 7; bases outside the gene matches: 3. The clonotype was recovered from a person between 18 and 35 years old with COVID-19, enrolled during active disease. The material sequenced was peripheral blood. V usage is TRBV5-4 and J usage is TRBJ1-6; 8 nucleotides match TRBD1. CDR3 nucleotide sequence: TGTGCCAGCAGCTTGGGACAGGGGAAAAATTCACCCCTCCACTTT. This sequence encodes CASSLGQGKNSPLHF.